Each of the 29 T cell receptor beta chains below was sequenced from the same sample in a study of Ad26.COV2.S vaccination and SARS-CoV-2 variants. Treatment denoted: 15 to 20 received Ad26.COV2.S at low or high dose, single or two shots; several received placebo; per-sample allocation not given. Day 63 after the first injection of vaccine or placebo was the sampling time. Assay: immunoSEQ multiplex PCR; the TCRdb copy retains only in-frame clones and omits some. Seen here are some 640,000 clones, 70% to 90% observed once, and the top ten hold approximately 1.5%. Sequencing used peripheral blood, obtained in a trial of Ad26.COV2.S vaccine versus placebo. These receptors were obtained from a person between 18 and 59 years old who received the Ad26.COV2.S COVID-19 vaccine or a placebo.

J is TRBJ2-7 and V is TRBV29-1; possible D gene TRBD1, 5 bases. Germline CDR1 is SQVTM and CDR2 is ANQGSEA. Trimming cost V 2 bases and J 6 bases, with 11 bases left between them. CDR3 length: 12 residues. The CDR3 region has the DNA TGCAGCGTTGAAAAGGGGTCGGGCGAGCAGTACTTC. Residues: CSVEKGSGEQYF.

The DNA for the CDR3 is TGTGCCAGTAGTCGAGAGAGGGCGGGGTACAATGAGCAGTTCTTC. Its translation: CASSRERAGYNEQFF. The chain is built from TRBV19 and TRBJ2-1; a possible D gene is TRBD2 (6 bases). The V and J ends lost 5 bases and 4 bases respectively, with 15 bases between them. The CDR3 totals 15 residues. Germline V gene data show CDR1 as LNHDA and CDR2 as SQIVND (reference sequence). The complete variable domain, with remaining parts taken from reference TRBV19 and TRBJ2-1, reads DGGITQSPKYLFRKEGQNVTLSCEQNLNHDAMYWYRQDPGQGLRLIYYSQIVNDFQKGDIAEGYSVSREKKESFPLTVTSAQKNPTAFYLCASSRERAGYNEQFFGPGTRLTVL.

The J gene is TRBJ2-3, the V gene TRBV10-3, with D tentatively TRBD2 (7 bases). V lost 1 base and J 0 bases, leaving 11 bases between the germline ends. CDR3 size: 16 residues. Germline CDR1 is ENHRY and CDR2 is SYGVKD. As DNA, the CDR3 is TGTGCCATCAGTGAGTGGCGGGGGACAAGCACAGATACGCAGTATTTT. Translating gives CAISEWRGTSTDTQYF.

The chain carries TRBV7-6 and TRBJ2-7; D is perhaps TRBD1 (7 bases). The CDR3 extends over 15 amino acids. Germline loops: CDR1 SGHVS, CDR2 FNYEAQ. V was shortened by 4 bases and J by 5 bases, with 18 bases between the two germline ends. CDR3 DNA: TGTGCCAGCAGCTCAAACAGGGGAGGCCTGGACGAGCAGTACTTC. As protein: CASSSNRGGLDEQYF. The entire variable domain, with the rest obtained from reference TRBV7-6 and TRBJ2-7, is as follows: GAGVSQSPRYKVTKRGQDVALRCDPISGHVSLYWYRQALGQGPEFLTYFNYEAQQDKSGLPNDRFSAERPEGSISTLTIQRTEQRDSAMYRCASSSNRGGLDEQYFGPGTRLTVT.

Here the CDR3 DNA reads TGTGCCAGCAGTGAAGGCCGCACAGAATTAGAGACCCAGTACTTC. Its protein product is CASSEGRTELETQYF. The chain recombines TRBV6-1 with TRBJ2-5; D is unclear. The CDR3 extends over 15 amino acids. CDR1 is MNHNS, CDR2 SASEGT, per germline. Trimming removed 1 base from V and 4 bases from J, with 13 bases in between.

The V gene is TRBV10-3, the J gene TRBJ2-7, with D tentatively TRBD1 (6 bases). The CDR3 covers 13 residues. The germline gives CDR1 ENHRY, CDR2 SYGVKD. Trimming left V 0 bases short and J 12 bases short, with 15 bases between. CDR3 sequence (DNA): TGTGCCATCAGTGAGTCCACAGGGAGTTCAATGTACTTC. It encodes CAISESTGSSMYF.

The V gene is TRBV6-6, the J gene TRBJ2-1; D might be TRBD1 (7 bases). CDR3 length: 14 residues. V was trimmed by 2 bases and J by 9 bases, leaving 14 bases between them. CDR1 is MNHNY and CDR2 is SVGAGI in the germline V gene (reference sequence). The CDR3 coding sequence is TGTGCCAGCAGTTACCCCCCGCAGGGGGGTGAGCAGTTCTTC. Its protein is CASSYPPQGGEQFF.

The chain carries TRBV12-5 and TRBJ1-3; a weak D match, TRBD1 (6 bases). From germline, CDR1 is LGHNT and CDR2 FRNRAP. The CDR3 sequence is 15 residues long. V gave up 3 bases and J gave up 1 base, with 10 bases separating them. The CDR3 bases are TGTGCTAGTGGTTTCCCGGACAGTTCTGGAAACACCATATATTTT. It translates to CASGFPDSSGNTIYF.

V gene TRBV7-2 combines with J gene TRBJ2-5; 8 bases fit TRBD2. CDR3 size: 18 residues. The germline V gene encodes CDR1 SGHTA and CDR2 FQGNSA. After removal of 6 bases from V and 5 bases from J, the junction contained 20 bases not matched to a gene. Here the CDR3 DNA reads TGTGCCAGCAGACTTAACCCTCCTTGGACTAGCTCCCCGGAGACCCAGTACTTC. Residues: CASRLNPPWTSSPETQYF.

This clone was seen a few times. J is TRBJ2-7 and V is TRBV2; tentatively, D is TRBD2 (5 bases). V was cut by 1 base and J by 2 bases, with 12 bases left in between. Germline loops: CDR1 SNHLY, CDR2 FYNNEI. The CDR3 runs 15 residues. CDR3 sequence (DNA): TGTGCCAGCAGTGAAGAGGGCGGGCCGGCCTACGAGCAGTACTTC. This encodes CASSEEGGPAYEQYF.

This clone was found once. The chain recombines TRBV7-2 with TRBJ1-3; D unresolved. CDR3 length: 17 amino acids. Germline lookup yields CDR1 SGHTA and CDR2 FQGNSA. The ends were cut back, 2 bases at V and 0 bases at J, with 14 bases in the middle. The CDR3 bases are TGTGCCAGCAGCTTAATCCCTCAGATTCACTCTGGAAACACCATATATTTT. Protein product: CASSLIPQIHSGNTIYF.

The V gene is TRBV4-3, the J gene TRBJ1-4; 7 positions match TRBD1. Germline assignment: CDR1 LGHNA and CDR2 YSLEER. The junction had 15 bases not matched to a gene; V was cut back by 6 bases and J by 8 bases. This CDR3 is 16 amino acids long. The CDR3 region is CASREGGVGREEKLFF. The CDR3 DNA sequence: TGCGCCAGCAGGGAAGGGGGCGTGGGGCGAGAGGAAAAACTGTTTTTT.

The gene calls are TRBV7-2 and TRBJ2-3; a weak D match, TRBD2 (5 bases). With 4 bases removed from V and 1 base from J, the gap between germline ends came to 9 bases. This CDR3 spans 14 amino acids. The germline V gene has CDR1 SGHTA and CDR2 FQGNSA. Here the CDR3 DNA reads TGTGCCAGCAGCTATGGACTTGGCACAGATACGCAGTATTTT. Translating it yields CASSYGLGTDTQYF.

The chain couples TRBV18 to TRBJ2-1, with 7 bases fitting TRBD2. Per the germline V gene, CDR1 is KGHSH and CDR2 is LQKENI. The V gene end was trimmed by 2 bases and the J gene end by 2 bases; junction bases not matched to a gene: 6. This CDR3 comprises 16 residues. CDR3 nucleotides: TGTGCCAGCTCACCATGGGAGGGGCACCCCTACAATGAGCAGTTCTTC. As protein: CASSPWEGHPYNEQFF.

The chain joins TRBV4-3 to TRBJ1-6; D ambiguous. Trimming removed 1 base at V and 4 bases at J, with 5 bases between. CDR1 is LGHNA and CDR2 is YSLEER in the germline V gene. This CDR3 spans 14 amino acids. DNA for the CDR3: TGCGCCAGCAGCCAAGGGGCTTATAATTCACCCCTCCACTTT. Residues: CASSQGAYNSPLHF.

J is TRBJ2-5 and V is TRBV5-1, with D tentatively TRBD1 (5 bases). CDR3 size: 14 residues. Trimming removed 1 base from V and 3 bases from J, with 10 bases in between. Germline-derived CDR1 and CDR2 are SGHRS and YFSETQ. The CDR3 DNA reads as TGCGCCAGCAGCTTGCAGGGTTACAAAGAGACCCAGTACTTC. It specifies CASSLQGYKETQYF.

This chain joins TRBV10-2 and TRBJ2-7; possible D gene TRBD1, 7 bases. The germline V gene encodes CDR1 WSHSY and CDR2 SAAADI. V dropped 6 bases and J dropped 0 bases, with 15 bases sitting between them. This CDR3 region has 15 residues. CDR3 loop: CASSPAGQSSYEQYF. In nucleotides, the CDR3 is TGCGCCAGCAGCCCTGCGGGACAGTCCTCCTACGAGCAGTACTTC.

In the case of this clone: The sample holds other DNA sequences that translate to the same CDR3. This chain links TRBV6-5 with TRBJ1-1; 10 bases agree with TRBD1. The CDR3 is 13 amino acids. Germline CDR1 is MNHEY and CDR2 is SVGAGI. V shed 5 bases, J shed 6 bases, and the junction held 3 bases outside the gene matches. In DNA form, the CDR3 reads TGTGCCAGCAGTCGAGGGACAGGGGCTGAAGCTTTCTTT. This gives the protein CASSRGTGAEAFF.

The V call is TRBV14, the J call TRBJ1-1; D might be TRBD1 (5 bases). The CDR3 covers 12 residues. CDR1 is SGHDN, CDR2 FVKESK, per germline. With 1 base removed from V and 8 bases from J, the gap between germline ends came to 8 bases. CDR3 coding DNA: TGTGCCAGCAGCCAAGTAGCAGGGGAAGCTTTCTTT. Translating it yields CASSQVAGEAFF.

The chain couples TRBV12-5 to TRBJ1-1; D not resolved. The CDR3 is 12 amino acids. The V end lost 0 bases, the J end lost 10 bases, and 9 bases lay between the germline ends. Per germline, CDR1 LGHNT and CDR2 FRNRAP. The CDR3 loop reads CASGLVPGGAFF. CDR3 DNA: TGTGCTAGTGGTTTGGTTCCCGGAGGAGCTTTCTTT.

This sequence joins TRBV7-9 and TRBJ1-1, with a weak D call TRBD1 (6 bases). Trimming removed 10 bases from V and 8 bases from J, with 11 bases in between. Germline loops: CDR1 SEHNR, CDR2 FQNEAQ (reference sequence). The CDR3 is made up of 10 amino acids. CDR3 sequence (DNA): TGTGCCACTTGGGGGGGCGAAGCTTTCTTT. It codes for CATWGGEAFF. Looking up the rest from reference TRBV7-9 and TRBJ1-1 gives the full variable domain: DTGVSQNPRHKITKRGQNVTFRCDPISEHNRLYWYRQTLGQGPEFLTYFQNEAQLEKSRLLSDRFSAERPKGSFSTLEIQRTEQGDSAMYLCATWGGEAFFGQGTRLTVV.

The chain combines TRBV19 with TRBJ1-1; D unclear. This CDR3 comprises 12 residues. V shed 6 bases and J shed 7 bases, with 12 bases lying between them. The germline V gene has CDR1 LNHDA and CDR2 SQIVND (reference sequence). CDR3 sequence: CASSPLGLEAFF. CDR3 nucleotides: TGTGCCAGTAGCCCTCTCGGGCTTGAAGCTTTCTTT.

This clone occurred once. This chain uses TRBV15 with TRBJ2-2; D is uncertain. The CDR3 covers 16 residues. The germline V gene has CDR1 LNHNV and CDR2 YYDKDF (reference sequence). The ends were cut back, 0 bases at V and 2 bases at J, with 10 bases in the middle. This CDR3 is CATSRDGHYNTGELFF. The CDR3 coding sequence is TGTGCCACCAGCAGAGACGGGCACTACAACACCGGGGAGCTGTTTTTT.

The chain couples TRBV6-2 or TRBV6-3 to TRBJ1-5; 9 nucleotides align to TRBD1. The germline gives CDR1 MNHEY, CDR2 SVGEGT. The ends lost 5 bases at V and 3 bases at J; junction bases unmatched: 8. The CDR3 has 16 residues. The CDR3 DNA is TGTGCCAGCAGTGACATCGGACAGGGGCTCAATCAGCCCCAGCATTTT. Its translation is CASSDIGQGLNQPQHF.

V gene TRBV11-3 combines with J gene TRBJ2-3; D may match TRBD1 or TRBD2 (5 bases each). The CDR3 sequence is 14 residues long. Trimming shortened V by 5 bases and J by 1 base, and 10 bases separated the two germline ends. Germline CDR1 SGHNT, CDR2 YENEEA. CDR3 sequence reads: CASSPGTRTDTQYF. The CDR3 region has the DNA TGTGCCAGCAGCCCAGGGACCCGCACAGATACGCAGTATTTT. Together with reference TRBV11-3 and TRBJ2-3, the CDR3 gives the full variable domain: EAGVVQSPRYKIIEKKQPVAFWCNPISGHNTLYWYLQNLGQGPELLIRYENEEAVDDSQLPKDRFSAERLKGVDSTLKIQPAELGDSAVYLCASSPGTRTDTQYFGPGTRLTVL.

This chain uses TRBV5-6 with TRBJ2-3, with no clear D. V was clipped by 0 bases and J by 7 bases, with 6 bases between them. The CDR3 has 12 amino acids. Germline-derived CDR1 and CDR2 are SGHDT and YYEEEE. Here the CDR3 reads CASSLGVNTQYF. The CDR3 region has the DNA TGTGCCAGCAGCTTGGGTGTAAATACGCAGTATTTT.

Here the CDR3 reads CASSYIGNNYGYTF. Here the CDR3 DNA reads TGTGCCAGCAGCTATATTGGGAATAACTATGGCTACACCTTC. The rearrangement uses TRBV3-1 (or the pseudogene TRBV3-2) and TRBJ1-2; D is unclear. In germline, CDR1 is LGHDT, CDR2 YNNKEL (reference sequence). Trimming removed 5 bases at V and 1 base at J, with 11 bases between. The length of the CDR3 is 14 residues.

CDR3 sequence (DNA): TGTGCCAGCAGCCAAGAGAGCAGCTTTGGGGGGAGCGCCTACGAGCAGTACTTC. Translated: CASSQESSFGGSAYEQYF. The chain employs TRBV14 and TRBJ2-7; maybe TRBD2 (6 bases). The CDR3 contains 18 residues. The germline gives CDR1 SGHDN, CDR2 FVKESK. V was cut by 0 bases and J by 2 bases, with 20 bases left in between.

V usage is TRBV6-2 or TRBV6-3 and J usage is TRBJ1-5; TRBD1 matches 8 bases. This CDR3 spans 15 amino acids. Losses at the gene ends were 6 bases for V and 0 bases for J; bases not matched to a gene: 4. Germline CDR1 is MNHEY and CDR2 is SVGEGT. CDR3 loop: CASSPQGGSNQPQHF. For the CDR3, the DNA is TGTGCCAGCAGCCCACAGGGGGGTAGCAATCAGCCCCAGCATTTT.